The 20 T cell receptor beta chains listed next were all sequenced from one sample in a study of control samples from healthy donors and cancer patients. The method was immunoSEQ multiplex PCR; TCRdb's version includes in-frame clones alone and lacks a portion of them. This table holds 120,000 or so clones, just under 90% found once. Sequenced material: blood. The receptors here all came from a man aged 30-40 years in good health.

This clone has just a few counts. The rearrangement uses TRBV5-1 and TRBJ2-5, with D uncertain. V lost 7 bases and J 1 base, leaving 8 bases between the germline ends. This CDR3 is built from 12 residues. Germline V gene lookup returns CDR1 SGHRS and CDR2 YFSETQ. CDR3 coding DNA: TGCGCCAGCCGGCAAGGCCAAGAGACCCAGTACTTC. Amino acids: CASRQGQETQYF.

The chain employs TRBV18 and TRBJ2-7; D gene unclear. The germline V gene has CDR1 KGHSH and CDR2 LQKENI. The CDR3 consists of 13 residues. Trimming cost V 2 bases and J 0 bases, with 5 bases left between them. CDR3 protein: CASSPSPSYEQYF. CDR3 nucleotides: TGTGCCAGCTCACCATCGCCCTCCTACGAGCAGTACTTC.

This chain connects TRBV7-2 to TRBJ2-2; possibly TRBD1 for D (6 bases). The CDR3 length is 15 residues. V lost 2 bases and J 6 bases, leaving 13 bases between the germline ends. Germline V gives CDR1 SGHTA, CDR2 FQGNSA. The CDR3 protein is CASSLSYRAPGELFF. DNA of the CDR3: TGTGCCAGCAGCTTATCTTACAGGGCCCCCGGGGAGCTGTTTTTT.

V gene TRBV11-2 combines with J gene TRBJ1-2, with unresolved D. The CDR3 contains 13 residues. Germline CDR1 is SGHAT and CDR2 is FQNNGV. V shed 0 bases and J shed 4 bases, with 6 bases lying between them. CDR3 loop: CASSLDPTYGYTF. The DNA of the CDR3 is TGTGCCAGCAGCTTAGATCCCACCTATGGCTACACCTTC.

The chain links TRBV25-1 to TRBJ1-1, with 9 bases fitting TRBD1. With 5 bases clipped from V and 1 base from J, the junction kept 11 bases outside the gene matches. The CDR3 is 17 amino acids. CDR1 and CDR2 (germline): MGHDK, SYGVNS. The CDR3 protein is CASSIPGQGGENTEAFF. The CDR3 DNA reads TGTGCCAGCAGTATACCGGGACAGGGAGGGGAGAACACTGAAGCTTTCTTT.

This sequence joins TRBV11-3 and TRBJ2-2; D is unclear. This CDR3 spans 14 amino acids. Germline loops: CDR1 SGHNT, CDR2 YENEEA. Trimming stripped 2 bases from V and 1 base from J, with 5 bases between. The CDR3, as DNA: TGTGCCAGCAGCTTAAGGAGGAACACCGGGGAGCTGTTTTTT. Its protein is CASSLRRNTGELFF. The variable domain in full, completed from reference TRBV11-3 and TRBJ2-2, reads EAGVVQSPRYKIIEKKQPVAFWCNPISGHNTLYWYLQNLGQGPELLIRYENEEAVDDSQLPKDRFSAERLKGVDSTLKIQPAELGDSAVYLCASSLRRNTGELFFGEGSRLTVL.

The count of this clone is one. The gene calls are TRBV15 and TRBJ2-1; D might be TRBD1 (6 bases). The V gene's germline CDR1 is LNHNV and CDR2 YYDKDF (reference sequence). The CDR3 sequence is 15 residues long. With 1 base removed from V and 8 bases from J, the gap between germline ends came to 15 bases. The CDR3 loop reads CATSRGGDMDHEQFF. CDR3 nucleotide sequence: TGTGCCACCAGCAGAGGTGGGGACATGGACCATGAGCAGTTCTTC.

This chain links TRBV13 with TRBJ1-5, with a weak D call TRBD1 (5 bases). This CDR3 contains 14 residues. V lost 4 bases and J 2 bases, leaving 9 bases between the germline ends. The germline V gene has CDR1 PRHDT and CDR2 FYEKMQ (reference sequence). The CDR3 loop reads CASSSGTGNQPQHF. Written as DNA, the CDR3 is TGTGCCAGCAGCTCGGGGACCGGCAATCAGCCCCAGCATTTT.

This clone was counted once. The V and J genes are TRBV6-5 and TRBJ1-1; maybe TRBD1 (6 bases). The germline CDR1 and CDR2 sequences are MNHEY and SVGAGI. Trimming took 0 bases from V and 3 from J, leaving 11 bases between them. CDR3 size: 15 residues. CDR3 nucleotide sequence: TGTGCCAGCAGTTACTCCGGGCCAGGGGACACTGAAGCTTTCTTT. It yields the protein CASSYSGPGDTEAFF.

This chain links TRBV4-1 with TRBJ2-7; D might be TRBD1 (5 bases). The CDR3 spans 14 residues. V shed 4 bases and J shed 3 bases, with 13 bases lying between them. CDR1 and CDR2 from the germline V gene are MGHRA and YSYEKL. The CDR3 reads CASSPQEGDYEQYV. As DNA, the CDR3 is TGCGCCAGCAGCCCACAGGAAGGGGACTACGAGCAGTACGTC.

The genes are TRBV29-1 and TRBJ2-7; weak D call: TRBD1 (5 bases). The V end lost 4 bases, the J end lost 2 bases, and 15 bases lay between the germline ends. CDR3 size: 14 residues. From germline, CDR1 is SQVTM and CDR2 ANQGSEA. The chain's CDR3 is CSVVRESTPYEQYF. The CDR3 DNA reads TGCAGCGTTGTCAGGGAATCGACCCCCTACGAGCAGTACTTC.

The rearrangement uses TRBV11-2 and TRBJ2-2; the match to TRBD2 covers 8 bases. Germline loops: CDR1 SGHAT, CDR2 FQNNGV. The ends lost 4 bases at V and 0 bases at J; junction bases unmatched: 4. The CDR3 has 16 amino acids. The CDR3 DNA follows: TGTGCCAGCAGCTCGGGGGGGATAACGAACACCGGGGAGCTGTTTTTT. It specifies CASSSGGITNTGELFF.

The DNA of the CDR3 is TGCAGTGCTAGTAGGGGGGCCCGCAATGAGCAGTTCTTC. As protein: CSASRGARNEQFF. The genes are TRBV20-1 and TRBJ2-1; tentatively, D is TRBD1 or TRBD2 (6 bases each). The germline V gene encodes CDR1 DFQATT and CDR2 SNEGSKA (reference sequence). Trimming removed 3 bases from V and 6 bases from J, with 12 bases in between. The CDR3 is 13 amino acids.

The V call is TRBV27, the J call TRBJ2-3, with 12 bases matching TRBD2. CDR1 is MNHEY, CDR2 SMNVEV, per germline (reference sequence). Trimming cost V 5 bases and J 9 bases; bases outside gene matches: 12. The CDR3 has 16 residues. The CDR3 bases are TGTGCCAGCAGTCTCGGACTAGCGGGGCAGCATGGGACGCAGTATTTT. Protein product: CASSLGLAGQHGTQYF.

The chain employs TRBV30 and TRBJ1-4, with D unclear. The CDR3 runs 15 residues. The V and J ends lost 0 bases and 8 bases respectively, with 16 bases between them. CDR1 is GTSNPN and CDR2 is SVGIG in the germline V gene (reference sequence). The CDR3 reads CAWSVRAPGREKLFF. CDR3 in DNA: TGTGCCTGGAGTGTCCGGGCCCCGGGCCGGGAAAAACTGTTTTTT.

CDR3 DNA: TGTGCCAGTACCATGGGGGCAACTAATGAAAAACTGTTTTTT. This gives the protein CASTMGATNEKLFF. The rearrangement uses TRBV19 and TRBJ1-4; TRBD1 is a possible D gene (5 bases). Germline assignment: CDR1 LNHDA and CDR2 SQIVND (reference sequence). With 7 bases removed from V and 0 bases from J, the gap between germline ends came to 9 bases. This CDR3 has 14 residues.

This clone was found once. Other DNA sequences in this sample translate to the same CDR3. The rearrangement uses TRBV6-5 and TRBJ1-1; 7 nucleotides agree with TRBD1. CDR1 MNHEY and CDR2 SVGAGI come from the germline V gene. There are 16 residues in the CDR3. J was trimmed by 4 bases and V by 2 bases; bases with no gene match: 10. The CDR3 DNA sequence: TGTGCCAGCAGTTACACGAGACAGGGCTTTGTCACTGAAGCTTTCTTT. This encodes CASSYTRQGFVTEAFF.

The V call is TRBV18, the J call TRBJ2-1; 8 bases are shared with TRBD1. J gave up 4 bases and V 2 bases, and 4 bases lay outside the gene matches. Germline CDR1 is KGHSH and CDR2 is LQKENI. The CDR3 sequence is 15 residues long. CDR3 bases: TGTGCCAGCTCACCAGAGACAGGGGCGTACAATGAGCAGTTCTTC. The encoded protein is CASSPETGAYNEQFF.

The chain couples TRBV20-1 to TRBJ2-5, with 11 bases aligning to TRBD2. V lost 3 bases and J lost 2; bases outside the gene matches: 8. The CDR3 is 16 amino acids. Germline V gives CDR1 DFQATT, CDR2 SNEGSKA (reference sequence). CDR3 sequence: CSASPQLAGVQETQYF. The CDR3 bases are TGCAGTGCTAGTCCCCAACTAGCGGGGGTTCAAGAGACCCAGTACTTC.

V is TRBV7-8 and J is TRBJ2-5; no reliable D call. This CDR3 spans 13 amino acids. Germline CDR1 SGHVS, CDR2 FQNEAQ. Trimming removed 5 bases from V and 4 bases from J, with 11 bases in between. The CDR3: CASSSNRRETQYF. The DNA for the CDR3 is TGTGCCAGCAGCAGCAACAGACGAGAGACCCAGTACTTC.